These T cell receptor beta chains were read from a single sample in a study of blood T cell repertoires in COVID-19. Measured with immunoSEQ multiplex PCR; TCRdb has only the in-frame clones, and not every one. The table includes about 140,000 clones, more than 60% detected once. Material: peripheral blood. The receptors come from a man aged 45-65 years with acute or convalescent COVID-19. CDR3s leave out the opening cysteine and the closing phenylalanine or tryptophan. The D gene is left open where the match is weak.

NA	TRBV5-8	TRBJ1-4	ASSLATAATNEKLF
TRBD1	TRBV27	TRBJ1-6	ASSPTGTGILRAPLH
NA	TRBV30	TRBJ1-4	AWSATGYNEKLF
NA	TRBV19	TRBJ2-3	ASRGGGSTDTQY
TRBD1	TRBV3-1/TRBV3-2	TRBJ2-1	ASRPGTGTYNEQF
TRBD2	TRBV10-3	TRBJ2-1	ATTSGYNEQF
TRBD1	TRBV9	TRBJ2-6	ASSVNVGQARSGANVLT
NA	TRBV6-1	TRBJ1-2	ASSEVTGNYGYT
TRBD2	TRBV2	TRBJ2-7	ASSYSGGGSYEQY
TRBD1	TRBV19	TRBJ1-6	ASSIGTADSPLH
NA	TRBV28	TRBJ2-5	ASSFRGRRETQY
NA	TRBV5-4	TRBJ1-2	ASSYPQGGLNGYT
TRBD1	TRBV7-9	TRBJ1-3	ASSSTGFGNTIY
TRBD1	TRBV6-1	TRBJ1-5	ASSGQGATGNQPQH
NA	TRBV12-3/TRBV12-4	TRBJ1-1	ASSPDSSFEAF
NA	TRBV27	TRBJ2-1	ASSRTVNEQF
TRBD2	TRBV27	TRBJ2-7	ATGTSGSYEQY
TRBD1	TRBV6-5	TRBJ1-4	ASGVTGGDEKLF
TRBD2	TRBV5-6	TRBJ2-3	ASSSLAGGIDTQY
NA	TRBV11-2	TRBJ1-2	ASSFSRDINYGYT
NA	TRBV15	TRBJ1-2	ATSRDQDGYGYT
NA	TRBV7-7	TRBJ2-1	ASSSSTGSYNEQF
NA	TRBV9	TRBJ1-5	ASSPPTPYPSNQPQH
NA	TRBV5-1	TRBJ1-1	ASSFDGLRVTEAF
NA	TRBV25-1	TRBJ1-1	ASSDAQLNTEAF
NA	TRBV6-1	TRBJ1-3	ASSDRTGSGNTIY
NA	TRBV7-2	TRBJ2-3	ASRSRSFGTDTQY
NA	TRBV30	TRBJ1-5	AWSGTGNQPQH
TRBD1	TRBV2	TRBJ2-6	ASTEWTGPSSVLT
NA	TRBV25-1	TRBJ2-5	ASSEYEETQY
NA	TRBV12-5	TRBJ2-3	ASGPRGGGEDTQY
NA	TRBV9	TRBJ2-5	ASSAGTWETQY
TRBD1	TRBV3-1/TRBV3-2	TRBJ1-4	ASSQDGTELF
NA	TRBV19	TRBJ1-2	ASRTQGTANYGYT
NA	TRBV4-1	TRBJ1-2	ASSQDGGVYGYT
TRBD2	TRBV3-1/TRBV3-2	TRBJ2-1	ASSQVPSGARNEQF
NA	TRBV18	TRBJ2-1	ASSPPGDWLDNEQF
NA	TRBV14	TRBJ2-3	ASSQDLIGGADTQY
NA	TRBV29-1	TRBJ1-2	SVKMGGDYGYT
NA	TRBV5-6	TRBJ2-7	ASSRDSTYEQY
TRBD1	TRBV9	TRBJ1-6	ASDSGQEASPLH
TRBD1	TRBV3-1/TRBV3-2	TRBJ2-4	ASSQRQGNKNIQY
TRBD2	TRBV6-1	TRBJ2-1	ASSEAGGGPLNEQF
NA	TRBV24-1	TRBJ1-4	ATSDLLGRNEKLF
NA	TRBV27	TRBJ1-6	ASRPGTQGGGSPLH
NA	TRBV5-6	TRBJ1-5	ASSSSRAYQPQH
TRBD1	TRBV5-1	TRBJ1-1	ASSLRQGRESPEAF
NA	TRBV2	TRBJ2-3	ASSEWAEGDTQY
TRBD2	TRBV2	TRBJ2-2	ASSNKAGTGELF
TRBD2	TRBV5-1	TRBJ2-3	ASLAGGSSTDTQY
TRBD2	TRBV5-6	TRBJ2-5	ASSLRGEETQY
NA	TRBV5-4	TRBJ2-5	ASSNRHSETQY
NA	TRBV5-1	TRBJ2-7	ASSRSDSPPYEQY
NA	TRBV27	TRBJ1-4	ASSFYPNEKLF
TRBD1	TRBV18	TRBJ1-1	ASSPRPTGMNTEAF
NA	TRBV5-6	TRBJ2-7	ASSLTGVYEQY
NA	TRBV13	TRBJ2-3	ASSLAVRGSTDTQY
TRBD1	TRBV7-2	TRBJ1-2	ASSLGTGDDYT
TRBD2	TRBV27	TRBJ2-1	ASSPRLAGADEQF